Each of the 13 T cell receptor beta chains below was sequenced from the same sample in a study of Graves' ophthalmopathy and Graves' hyperthyroidism (dated by TCRdb to 2016 to 2019). The sequencer listed for this sample is Illumina HiSeq 2000. For repertoire sequencing, TCR beta CDR3 regions were amplified from RNA transcripts. The first round was an RT-PCR using HTBI primers with the Qiagen OneStep RT-PCR kit, and this first round was followed by a second-round multiplex PCR, then size selection and purification. The public reads were reprocessed in TCRdb via fastp at Q25 and MiXCR, keeping in-frame beta chains. Under each unique CDR3 protein, matching rows form one entry showing the most common genes and DNA. The sample table shows under 250,000 distinct CDR3 sequences, and about a fifth are seen once. Of the sample, approximately 40% is held by the ten largest clones. The source material was peripheral blood. These receptors were collected from a woman in her forties or fifties with Graves' ophthalmopathy. Donor details come from another sample of the same person, matched by shared clones.

This clonotype has ten or more counts. The chain employs TRBV15 and TRBJ1-2, with 7 bases identical to TRBD1. The germline gives CDR1 LNHNV, CDR2 YYDKDF (reference sequence). The CDR3 has 14 residues. V lost 0 bases and J lost 4; bases outside the gene matches: 2. The DNA for the CDR3 is TGTGCCACCAGCAGAGACCGGACAGGCTATGGCTACACCTTC. It codes for CATSRDRTGYGYTF.

This clonotype has a count of ten or more. The V gene is TRBV6-1, the J gene TRBJ2-7; weak D call: TRBD1 (5 bases). The germline V gene encodes CDR1 MNHNS and CDR2 SASEGT. The CDR3 contains 15 residues. Trimming removed 3 bases from V and 6 bases from J, with 18 bases in between. As DNA, the CDR3 is TGTGCCAGCAGTGATCAAAGCTTCACAGGCGCCGAGCAGTACTTC. It yields the protein CASSDQSFTGAEQYF.

This clonotype was observed at least ten times. The chain carries TRBV6-5 and TRBJ2-7, with TRBD1 matching 9 bases. Germline V gene data show CDR1 as MNHEY and CDR2 as SVGAGI. This CDR3 is built from 17 residues. With 2 bases clipped from V and 2 bases from J, the junction kept 10 bases outside the gene matches. CDR3 sequence: CASSYIPSTGGPYEQYF. The CDR3 nucleotides are TGTGCCAGCAGTTACATCCCCTCGACAGGGGGGCCCTACGAGCAGTACTTC.

This chain links TRBV20-1 with TRBJ1-1; D remains ambiguous. V lost 2 bases, J lost 0 bases, and 10 bases lay in between. The germline V gene encodes CDR1 DFQATT and CDR2 SNEGSKA (reference sequence). This CDR3 has 14 residues. The CDR3 loop reads CSARMGSMNTEAFF. The CDR3, as DNA: TGCAGTGCTAGAATGGGCAGCATGAACACTGAAGCTTTCTTT.

This clonotype was picked up a small number of times. This sequence joins TRBV5-5 and TRBJ1-2; D might be TRBD1 (5 bases). Trimming removed 1 base at V and 9 bases at J, with 10 bases between. This CDR3 has 12 amino acids. The V gene's germline CDR1 is SGHKS and CDR2 YYEKEE (reference sequence). The CDR3 coding sequence is TGTGCCAGCAGCTTGCAGCAGGGAAGCTACACCTTC. This encodes CASSLQQGSYTF.

This clonotype was detected ten times or more. The V and J genes are TRBV6-1 and TRBJ2-7; 10 nucleotides agree with TRBD2. Germline CDR1 reads MNHNS; CDR2 reads SASEGT. J was trimmed by 3 bases and V by 1 base; bases with no gene match: 9. This CDR3 is built from 17 residues. CDR3 sequence reads: CASSEGASGSSRYEQYF. The CDR3 DNA sequence: TGTGCCAGCAGTGAAGGTGCTAGCGGGAGTTCCCGCTACGAGCAGTACTTC.

In this sample, this clonotype turned up many times. V and J are TRBV12-3 or TRBV12-4 and TRBJ2-7, with D uncertain. The V end lost 0 bases, the J end lost 6 bases, and 6 bases lay between the germline ends. This CDR3 spans 12 amino acids. For the CDR3, the DNA is TGTGCCAGCAGTTTAGCTCTAACCGAGCAGTACTTC. Its translation: CASSLALTEQYF.

This clonotype appeared many times. The rearrangement uses TRBV15 and TRBJ1-1; 9 nucleotides match TRBD1. This CDR3 region has 14 residues. The germline gives CDR1 LNHNV, CDR2 YYDKDF (reference sequence). V lost 5 bases, J lost 3 bases, and 4 bases stayed unmatched. As DNA, the CDR3 is TGTGCCACCAGCCTTACAGGGGGCGACACTGAAGCTTTCTTT. This translates into CATSLTGGDTEAFF.

There are many counts of this clonotype. The chain is built from TRBV24-1 and TRBJ2-4; tentative D call: TRBD1 (5 bases). This CDR3 region has 13 residues. Germline values: CDR1 KGHDR, CDR2 SFDVKD. V lost 4 bases and J lost 8, with 11 bases in between. CDR3 coding DNA: TGTGCCACCAGTGAGCCGGACAAGGACATTCAGTACTTC. Translation: CATSEPDKDIQYF.

V and J are TRBV6-1 and TRBJ2-4; 13 bases line up with TRBD2. CDR1 is MNHNS, CDR2 SASEGT, per germline. With V trimmed by 6 bases and J by 0 bases, 2 bases remained unmatched. The CDR3 spans 16 residues. The CDR3: CASRGLAGLAKNIQYF. The CDR3 DNA is TGTGCCAGCAGGGGACTAGCGGGACTAGCCAAAAACATTCAGTACTTC.

This clonotype was found many times. The chain is built from TRBV7-8 and TRBJ2-5, with no clear D. The CDR3 covers 17 residues. The germline CDR1 and CDR2 sequences are SGHVS and FQNEAQ. V was trimmed by 4 bases and J by 2 bases, leaving 20 bases between them. CDR3: CASSSQRALASQETQYF. The CDR3 bases are TGTGCCAGCAGCTCCCAGCGAGCCCTGGCCTCACAAGAGACCCAGTACTTC.

At least ten counts were recorded for this clonotype. The rearrangement joins TRBV10-3 to TRBJ2-5; D is uncertain. The CDR3 sequence is 13 residues long. Looked up from germline, CDR1 is ENHRY and CDR2 is SYGVKD. V was pared by 6 bases and J by 4 bases, with 12 bases between. The CDR3 nucleotides read TGTGCCATCAGCTCCCAGAACGGAGAGACCCAGTACTTC. Translation: CAISSQNGETQYF.

This CDR3 reads CASRQSPTSPLHF. CDR3 DNA: TGTGCCAGCAGGCAGTCGCCTACCTCACCCCTCCACTTT. V and J are TRBV6-1 and TRBJ1-6; D is unresolved. The CDR3 sequence is 13 residues long. The V end was cut by 6 bases, the J end by 10 bases, with 13 bases between. Germline assignment: CDR1 MNHNS and CDR2 SASEGT.